Presented here are 7 T cell receptor beta chains from one specimen sequenced in a study of blood T cell repertoires in COVID-19. Generated by immunoSEQ multiplex PCR, the TCRdb table keeps only in-frame clones and is missing some. This table has 140,000 to 150,000 clones, around 84% appearing once. Sample: peripheral blood. These receptors were taken from a man in his sixties with active or convalescent COVID-19.

The J gene is TRBJ1-2, the V gene TRBV14, with D possibly TRBD1 on 5 matching bases. Per germline, CDR1 SGHDN and CDR2 FVKESK. This CDR3 is built from 18 residues. V lost 2 bases and J 4 bases, leaving 23 bases between the germline ends. CDR3 in amino acids: CASSQRQGSLVESYGYTF. The CDR3 DNA sequence: TGTGCCAGCAGCCAACGCCAGGGCTCCCTAGTCGAATCCTATGGCTACACCTTC.

This clone was observed once. The rearrangement links TRBV29-1 to TRBJ1-2; 8 nucleotides match TRBD1. Germline trimming cut 4 bases from V and 6 bases from J; bases unmatched to any gene: 1. In germline, CDR1 is SQVTM, CDR2 ANQGSEA. The CDR3 contains 11 residues. The CDR3 region is CSVVGQDGYTF. The CDR3, as DNA: TGCAGCGTTGTGGGACAGGATGGCTACACCTTC.

This clone was recorded only once. This rearrangement joins TRBV30 to TRBJ1-4, with 9 bases aligning to TRBD1. CDR3 length: 14 residues. V trimming: 1 base; J trimming: 8 bases; junction bases outside the gene matches: 5. Germline V gives CDR1 GTSNPN, CDR2 SVGIG (reference sequence). CDR3 sequence: CAWSDGTGTEKLFF. Here the CDR3 DNA reads TGTGCCTGGAGTGACGGGACAGGGACCGAAAAACTGTTTTTT.

This rearrangement joins TRBV7-2 to TRBJ1-4, with D perhaps matching TRBD1 (6 bases). Germline V lookup: CDR1 SGHTA, CDR2 FQGNSA. Trimming pared 4 bases from V and 5 bases from J, leaving 11 bases between. The CDR3 sequence is 14 residues long. CDR3 in amino acids: CASSSGQQNEKLFF. CDR3 sequence (DNA): TGTGCCAGCAGCTCCGGACAGCAGAATGAAAAACTGTTTTTT.

The chain recombines TRBV5-6 with TRBJ2-5; 9 nucleotides agree with TRBD2. Germline V gives CDR1 SGHDT, CDR2 YYEEEE. The CDR3 sequence is 18 residues long. Trimming removed 4 bases from V and 1 base from J; junction bases left unmatched: 14. The CDR3 sequence: CASSNYRGGGAGQETQYF. Written as DNA, the CDR3 is TGTGCCAGCAGCAACTACCGCGGGGGGGGCGCGGGCCAAGAGACCCAGTACTTC.

V is TRBV27 and J is TRBJ1-2; maybe TRBD1 (5 bases). V lost 3 bases and J lost 8, with 13 bases in between. The V gene's germline CDR1 is MNHEY and CDR2 SMNVEV (reference sequence). This CDR3 has 13 amino acids. The CDR3 spells CASSFREGYGYTF. CDR3 DNA sequence: TGTGCCAGCAGTTTCAGGGAAGGTTACGGCTACACCTTC.

CDR3 amino acids: CASSSQGRGAEAFF. The CDR3 nucleotides read TGTGCCAGCAGCTCCCAGGGGCGAGGGGCTGAAGCTTTCTTT. V is TRBV16 and J is TRBJ1-1, with D perhaps matching TRBD1 (6 bases). Looked up from germline, CDR1 is KGHSY and CDR2 is FQNENV. Trimming took off 5 bases at V and 6 bases at J, with 16 bases between the two ends. This CDR3 comprises 14 residues.